The 22 T cell receptor beta chains listed next were all sequenced from one sample in a study of T cell repertoires in cytomegalovirus infection. From the reads, TCRdb called clonotypes with MiXCR, one entry per CDR3 protein. The sample includes approximately 110,000 distinct CDR3 sequences, around 30% of them seen just once. What these receptors recognize is not known. The specimen comprised CD8+ T cells from cultured PBMCs, sampled from culture after CMV antigen stimulation. Every receptor here comes from a human donor in good health (CMV status not recorded). Some clones in this sample may be carry-over from other donors' samples.

The V gene is TRBV15, the J gene TRBJ2-2; D possibly matches TRBD1 or TRBD2 (5 bases each). V was clipped by 9 bases and J by 2 bases, with 19 bases between them. Germline V gene sequence: CDR1 LNHNV, CDR2 YYDKDF (reference sequence). The CDR3 totals 16 residues. CDR3 sequence (DNA): TGTGCCACATCCACGGTTTGGGGACCCAACACCGGGGAGCTGTTTTTT. It is translated as CATSTVWGPNTGELFF.

The chain links TRBV4-3 to TRBJ2-3, with 10 bases aligning to TRBD2. CDR3 length equals 16 residues. CDR1 is LGHNA, CDR2 YSLEER, per germline. V gave up 2 bases and J gave up 6 bases; unmatched junction bases: 8. The CDR3, as DNA: TGCGCCAGCAGCCAAAATAGCGGGGGGATTTCTGATACGCAGTATTTT. Translating it yields CASSQNSGGISDTQYF.

This chain links TRBV7-4 with TRBJ2-3; TRBD2 matches at 8 bases. Per the germline V gene, CDR1 is SGHVT and CDR2 is SQSDAQ. V lost 6 bases to trimming and J lost 2 bases; unmatched junction nucleotides: 10. This CDR3 has 16 residues. The CDR3 DNA reads TGTGCCAGCAGTGGGGGCAGCGGGGGTCTCACAGATACGCAGTATTTT. It yields the protein CASSGGSGGLTDTQYF.

V gene TRBV12-3 or TRBV12-4 combines with J gene TRBJ2-5; the D gene is possibly TRBD1 (6 bases). The CDR3 loop spans 13 amino acids. V was pared by 8 bases and J by 5 bases, with 15 bases between. CDR3 residues: CASGGLAIETQYF. The CDR3, as DNA: TGTGCCAGCGGGGGCCTCGCGATTGAGACCCAGTACTTC.

The chain links TRBV29-1 to TRBJ2-2, with 10 bases identical to TRBD1. Germline loops: CDR1 SQVTM, CDR2 ANQGSEA. The CDR3 is 15 residues long. The V gene end was trimmed by 7 bases and the J gene end by 6 bases; junction bases not matched to a gene: 11. The CDR3 spells CSALFDRGLAGELFF. The CDR3 DNA is TGCAGCGCCCTCTTCGACAGGGGGCTTGCCGGGGAGCTGTTTTTT.

The chain joins TRBV20-1 to TRBJ2-3; D is unclear. The V gene's germline CDR1 is DFQATT and CDR2 SNEGSKA (reference sequence). V was cut by 3 bases and J by 5 bases, with 15 bases left in between. The CDR3 runs to 14 residues. Here the CDR3 DNA reads TGCAGTGCTAGGGGTCTCTCTATCCGAGATACGCAGTATTTT. Amino acid sequence: CSARGLSIRDTQYF.

V is TRBV12-3 or TRBV12-4 and J is TRBJ2-5; the D gene is possibly TRBD2 (6 bases). Trimming pared 1 base from V and 5 bases from J, leaving 8 bases between. This CDR3 is 13 amino acids long. The CDR3 spells CASSLGRAETQYF. The CDR3 nucleotides are TGTGCCAGCAGTTTAGGGAGGGCGGAGACCCAGTACTTC.

This clonotype was seen only a few times. The chain couples TRBV28 to TRBJ2-1; D is unclear. This CDR3 has 11 amino acids. Trimming removed 1 base at V and 9 bases at J, with 4 bases between. From germline, CDR1 is MDHEN and CDR2 SYDVKM. The DNA of the CDR3 is TGTGCCAGCAGTTTATACCCTGAGCAGTTCTTC. Protein sequence: CASSLYPEQFF.

The chain links TRBV25-1 to TRBJ2-5; a weak D match, TRBD1 (6 bases). This CDR3 is 13 amino acids long. V gave up 10 bases and J gave up 6 bases, with 18 bases separating them. Germline V gene lookup returns CDR1 MGHDK and CDR2 SYGVNS. The CDR3 here is CATKDSRGKTQYF. The CDR3 bases are TGTGCCACCAAGGACAGTCGAGGGAAGACCCAGTACTTC.

The V and J genes are TRBV7-4 and TRBJ1-1; possibly TRBD1 for D (6 bases). The V end was cut by 2 bases, the J end by 1 base, with 11 bases between. This CDR3 spans 15 amino acids. Germline CDR1 and CDR2: SGHVT and SQSDAQ. The CDR3 region is CASSLSSTGNTEAFF. CDR3 nucleotides: TGTGCCAGCAGCTTATCTTCGACAGGGAACACTGAAGCTTTCTTT.

In its sample, this clonotype was seen many times. The CDR3 reads CASSIHPGTEAFF. The CDR3 DNA sequence: TGTGCCAGTAGTATTCACCCGGGCACTGAAGCTTTCTTT. This chain links TRBV19 with TRBJ1-1; no firm D call. This CDR3 spans 13 amino acids. V gave up 3 bases and J gave up 4 bases, with 9 bases separating them. Germline assignment: CDR1 LNHDA and CDR2 SQIVND (reference sequence).

In its sample, this clonotype was seen many times. This chain links TRBV20-1 with TRBJ2-2, with 13 bases lining up with TRBD2. The junction had 6 bases not matched to a gene; V was cut back by 0 bases and J by 5 bases. Looked up from germline, CDR1 is DFQATT and CDR2 is SNEGSKA (reference sequence). The CDR3 covers 17 residues. The CDR3 loop reads CSARDPTSGGDTGELFF. CDR3 nucleotides: TGCAGTGCTAGAGATCCCACTAGCGGGGGGGATACCGGGGAGCTGTTTTTT.

This clonotype was detected only once. The V gene is TRBV20-1, the J gene TRBJ1-6; D not certain. The CDR3 has 16 amino acids. Germline CDR1 DFQATT, CDR2 SNEGSKA (reference sequence). Trimming took 0 bases from V and 0 from J, leaving 9 bases between them. CDR3 DNA: TGCAGTGCTAGAGATGACCGGAGCTCCTATAATTCACCCCTCCACTTT. It specifies CSARDDRSSYNSPLHF.

This clonotype was observed a handful of times. CDR3 region: CASSQVTGTTSSYEQYF. The DNA of the CDR3 is TGCGCCAGCAGCCAAGTAACCGGGACAACGAGCTCCTACGAGCAGTACTTC. The chain links TRBV4-1 to TRBJ2-7; weak D call: TRBD1 (6 bases). Germline V gene lookup returns CDR1 MGHRA and CDR2 YSYEKL. Trimming pared 1 base from V and 0 bases from J, leaving 16 bases between. This CDR3 has 17 residues.

This clonotype was detected many times. The chain joins TRBV4-3 to TRBJ1-2, with D tentatively TRBD1 (5 bases). Trimming shortened V by 0 bases and J by 8 bases, and 19 bases separated the two germline ends. The CDR3 extends over 16 amino acids. Germline values: CDR1 LGHNA, CDR2 YSLEER. Written as DNA, the CDR3 is TGCGCCAGCAGCCAAGATACCCAAACCTTACACAGGGGCTACACCTTC. Its translation: CASSQDTQTLHRGYTF.

The V gene is TRBV4-1, the J gene TRBJ2-7; possible D gene TRBD1, 5 bases. V lost 4 bases to trimming and J lost 3 bases, with 13 bases between them. The CDR3 length is 14 residues. The germline gives CDR1 MGHRA, CDR2 YSYEKL. CDR3 nucleotide sequence: TGCGCCAGCAGCCTTAACCGAAGGGGCTACGAGCAGTACTTC. The encoded protein is CASSLNRRGYEQYF.

The rearrangement joins TRBV12-3 or TRBV12-4 to TRBJ2-1; D gene ambiguous. V was clipped by 7 bases and J by 4 bases, with 17 bases between them. The CDR3 totals 15 residues. Here the CDR3 reads CASKVAGPFYNEQFF. For the CDR3, the DNA is TGTGCCAGCAAGGTGGCCGGGCCCTTTTACAATGAGCAGTTCTTC.

This clonotype was detected once. The chain couples TRBV2 to TRBJ2-3, with a tentative D call TRBD2 (7 bases). V shed 10 bases and J shed 1 base, with 15 bases lying between them. Germline CDR1 reads SNHLY; CDR2 reads FYNNEI. The CDR3 spans 14 residues. The CDR3 region is CAITWGGRTDTQYF. The DNA for the CDR3 is TGTGCCATCACTTGGGGGGGGCGCACAGATACGCAGTATTTT.

The rearrangement uses TRBV19 and TRBJ2-7; D is possibly TRBD2 (6 bases). V was clipped by 6 bases and J by 2 bases, with 11 bases between them. The V gene's germline CDR1 is LNHDA and CDR2 SQIVND (reference sequence). The CDR3 runs to 13 residues. The CDR3 sequence: CASREGATYEQYF. The CDR3 DNA reads as TGTGCCAGTAGGGAGGGTGCCACCTACGAGCAGTACTTC.

The chain has TRBV7-8 and TRBJ2-1; D could derive from TRBD1 or TRBD2 (7 bases each). Germline loops: CDR1 SGHVS, CDR2 FQNEAQ. The germline V and J ends were trimmed by 3 bases and 6 bases, with 18 bases remaining between them. The CDR3 is 16 residues long. CDR3 loop: CASSFDAGGGGNEQFF. The CDR3 DNA follows: TGTGCCAGCAGCTTCGACGCAGGGGGAGGGGGCAATGAGCAGTTCTTC.

Note on this clonotype: Since a much larger clone is just one base distant, this may be a read error. The rearrangement links TRBV7-6 to TRBJ2-1, with D possibly TRBD2 on 5 matching bases. The germline V and J ends were trimmed by 5 bases and 0 bases, with 14 bases remaining between them. CDR3 length equals 16 residues. Looked up from germline, CDR1 is SGHVS and CDR2 is FNYEAQ. The CDR3 DNA reads TGTGCCAGCAGCCTAAAGAGCGCGGGCTCCTACAATGAGCAGTTCTTC. This codes for CASSLKSAGSYNEQFF.

This clonotype was counted a few times. The chain uses TRBV5-5 and TRBJ2-7; the D call may be TRBD1 or TRBD2 (5 bases each). There are 15 residues in the CDR3. The germline V gene has CDR1 SGHKS and CDR2 YYEKEE (reference sequence). Trimming pared 3 bases from V and 5 bases from J, leaving 18 bases between. The CDR3 DNA is TGTGCCAGCAGCTACACCGGGACCCTAGATGACGAGCAGTACTTC. Protein: CASSYTGTLDDEQYF.